The sequence of this T cell receptor (beta chain) was determined in a study of PD-L1 blockade in urothelial cancer. CDR3 length equals 14 residues. Looked up from germline, CDR1 is SGHTA and CDR2 is FQGNSA. The germline V and J ends were trimmed by 5 bases and 5 bases, with 16 bases remaining between them. This clone was counted once. Data came from immunoSEQ multiplex PCR; TCRdb stores just in-frame clones and leaves some out. The table lists some 40,000 clones, over 65% of them singletons, with 8% to 11% in the top ten. Specified time point: peripheral blood 6 weeks after treatment start. Specimen: PBMCs, collected around atezolizumab (anti-PD-L1) treatment. The chain joins TRBV7-2 to TRBJ2-7; perhaps TRBD2 as D (5 bases). The source of this sequence is a man aged 40-49 years with urothelial cancer. CDR3 sequence: CASSSGRIRDEQYF. CDR3 bases: TGTGCCAGCAGCAGCGGACGGATTCGGGACGAGCAGTACTTC.